These 27 T cell receptor beta chains came from one sample sequenced in a study of spatial heterogeneity in lung cancer. Time point in this sample: sample taken at primary tumor resection. The authors sequenced whole RNA from tumor, nontumor lung or frozen PBMC without sorting. One entry per CDR3 protein results from TCRdb running MiXCR on the 5' RACE reads. The sample carries tens of thousands of distinct CDR3 sequences, about 9.4% recorded once. The source material was PBMCs, sampled at surgery. The receptors shown here come from a male donor with early-stage non-small cell lung cancer.

This clonotype was recorded a few times. The V and J genes are TRBV10-3 and TRBJ2-7; D is unresolved. The length of the CDR3 is 12 residues. V dropped 10 bases and J dropped 2 bases, with 12 bases sitting between them. The V gene's germline CDR1 is ENHRY and CDR2 SYGVKD. In DNA form, the CDR3 reads TGTGCCACCCAGCAGGTAACCTACGAGCAGTACTTC. Protein: CATQQVTYEQYF.

The table lists this clonotype with many counts. This chain links TRBV20-1 with TRBJ1-5; D gene ambiguous. There are 10 residues in the CDR3. Germline lookup yields CDR1 DFQATT and CDR2 SNEGSKA (reference sequence). The V and J ends lost 8 bases and 9 bases respectively, with 11 bases between them. The CDR3 sequence is CSPDVRPQHF. CDR3 nucleotide sequence: TGCAGTCCGGATGTTCGGCCCCAGCATTTT.

The rearrangement uses TRBV7-2 and TRBJ2-3, with 10 positions matching TRBD2. V lost 5 bases, J lost 5 bases, and 13 bases stayed unmatched. This CDR3 is built from 17 residues. From germline, CDR1 is SGHTA and CDR2 FQGNSA. CDR3 region: CASSDDRGTSAKDTQYF. Written as DNA, the CDR3 is TGTGCCAGCAGCGATGACCGCGGGACTAGCGCGAAAGATACGCAGTATTTT.

This clonotype was seen a few times. The chain recombines TRBV30 with TRBJ2-6; D remains ambiguous. The CDR3 is made up of 13 amino acids. Germline lookup yields CDR1 GTSNPN and CDR2 SVGIG (reference sequence). V dropped 0 bases and J dropped 4 bases, with 4 bases sitting between them. The CDR3 bases are TGTGCCTGGAGTGTCTCCGGGGCCAACGTCCTGACTTTC. Amino acid sequence: CAWSVSGANVLTF.

This clonotype appeared once. V usage is TRBV7-2 and J usage is TRBJ2-5; TRBD1 agrees at 9 bases. Germline CDR1 and CDR2: SGHTA and FQGNSA. Trimming took 0 bases from V and 5 from J; bases not matched to a gene: 7. The CDR3 has 16 residues. Here the CDR3 DNA reads TGTGCCAGCAGCTTAGCCCCGGGACAGGGAGGGGAGACCCAGTACTTC. This gives the protein CASSLAPGQGGETQYF.

The gene calls are TRBV9 and TRBJ1-1; D unclear. CDR1 and CDR2 (germline): SGDLS, YYNGEE. V was shortened by 2 bases and J by 0 bases, with 5 bases between the two germline ends. This CDR3 comprises 13 residues. CDR3 residues: CASSVSLNTEAFF. The CDR3 DNA reads TGTGCCAGCAGCGTTTCCCTGAACACTGAAGCTTTCTTT.

This rearrangement joins TRBV7-2 to TRBJ2-1; TRBD1 matches at 9 bases. This CDR3 has 15 amino acids. V shed 2 bases and J 8 bases; nucleotides not matched to a gene: 7. Germline loops: CDR1 SGHTA, CDR2 FQGNSA. The CDR3 nucleotides read TGTGCCAGCAGCTTATTGGGACAGGGTGGAGATGAGCAGTTCTTC. It specifies CASSLLGQGGDEQFF.

V is TRBV10-3 and J is TRBJ1-5, with TRBD1 matching over 9 bases. The V gene end was trimmed by 5 bases and the J gene end by 2 bases; junction bases not matched to a gene: 7. CDR1 ENHRY and CDR2 SYGVKD come from the germline V gene. This CDR3 has 16 residues. CDR3 nucleotide sequence: TGTGCCATCAGTCGGACAGGGGAGAATCGCAATCAGCCCCAGCATTTT. The encoded protein is CAISRTGENRNQPQHF.

This rearrangement joins TRBV10-3 to TRBJ1-2; TRBD1 matches at 8 bases. This CDR3 spans 14 amino acids. Germline CDR1 ENHRY, CDR2 SYGVKD. V was pared by 3 bases and J by 4 bases, with 4 bases of the junction left unmatched. The CDR3 here is CAISDQGAPYGYTF. The CDR3 nucleotides read TGTGCCATCAGTGATCAGGGGGCGCCCTATGGCTACACCTTC.

The chain uses TRBV20-1 and TRBJ2-7; 9 positions agree with TRBD1. The CDR3 loop spans 13 amino acids. The germline V gene encodes CDR1 DFQATT and CDR2 SNEGSKA (reference sequence). J lost 3 bases, V lost 5 bases, and 5 bases had no gene match. Written as DNA, the CDR3 is TGCAGTGCTCGGACAGGGGTCGGCTACGAGCAGTACTTC. Its translation is CSARTGVGYEQYF.

This clonotype was counted ten times or more. This chain uses TRBV7-9 with TRBJ2-1; unclear D gene. Germline loops: CDR1 SEHNR, CDR2 FQNEAQ (reference sequence). There are 11 residues in the CDR3. The germline V and J ends were trimmed by 5 bases and 5 bases, with 4 bases remaining between them. CDR3 sequence: CASSPHNEQFF. In DNA form, the CDR3 reads TGTGCCAGCAGCCCGCACAATGAGCAGTTCTTC.

This clonotype was found many times. The chain uses TRBV20-1 and TRBJ1-6; a weak D match, TRBD1 (5 bases). V was cut by 0 bases and J by 10 bases, with 13 bases left in between. CDR1 and CDR2 from the germline V gene are DFQATT and SNEGSKA (reference sequence). The length of the CDR3 is 14 residues. The CDR3 loop is CSARDQGRLSPLHF. As DNA, the CDR3 is TGCAGTGCTAGAGATCAGGGACGCCTATCACCCCTCCACTTT.

The J gene is TRBJ2-3, the V gene TRBV12-3 or TRBV12-4; no definite D call. This CDR3 region has 15 residues. V was trimmed by 6 bases and J by 2 bases, leaving 15 bases between them. CDR3 in DNA: TGTGCCAGCAGCCTCCTGAGCGAACCCACAGATACGCAGTATTTT. Translated: CASSLLSEPTDTQYF.

The table lists this clonotype with many counts. This chain joins TRBV14 and TRBJ2-7; D ambiguous. Trimming cost V 6 bases and J 0 bases, with 12 bases left between them. The length of the CDR3 is 14 residues. In germline, CDR1 is SGHDN, CDR2 FVKESK. This chain's CDR3 is CASSLTTVSYEQYF. The CDR3 nucleotides are TGTGCCAGCAGTCTTACTACCGTCTCCTACGAGCAGTACTTC.

This clonotype occurred many times. This chain uses TRBV18 with TRBJ1-4; a weak D match, TRBD1 (5 bases). V lost 4 bases and J 4 bases, leaving 13 bases between the germline ends. The V gene's germline CDR1 is KGHSH and CDR2 LQKENI. The CDR3 is made up of 15 amino acids. Written as DNA, the CDR3 is TGTGCCAGCTCACTTTTACCGGGACGTAATGAAAAACTGTTTTTT. It translates to CASSLLPGRNEKLFF.

This clonotype appeared a single time. CDR3 DNA sequence: TGTGCCAGCAGCTTTTCCGGGACAGCCTCTCTCTCAGCTTTCTTT. It codes for CASSFSGTASLSAFF. The rearrangement uses TRBV7-9 and TRBJ1-1, with 7 bases that match TRBD1. V was pared by 3 bases and J by 10 bases, with 14 bases of the junction left unmatched. From germline, CDR1 is SEHNR and CDR2 FQNEAQ (reference sequence). The CDR3 runs 15 residues.

The table lists this clonotype with a few counts. This chain joins TRBV27 and TRBJ1-4, with D perhaps TRBD1 (5 bases). Looked up from germline, CDR1 is MNHEY and CDR2 is SMNVEV (reference sequence). The CDR3 runs 13 residues. Trimming shortened V by 11 bases and J by 3 bases, and 13 bases separated the two germline ends. The DNA for the CDR3 is TGTGCCGCTTCGACAGCAGCTAATGAAAAACTGTTTTTT. Translating gives CAASTAANEKLFF.

The chain employs TRBV6-5 and TRBJ2-7, with TRBD1 matching over 8 bases. The CDR3 has 15 amino acids. V gave up 2 bases and J gave up 3 bases; unmatched junction bases: 6. The germline V gene encodes CDR1 MNHEY and CDR2 SVGAGI. The CDR3 region is CASSYRDRPLYEQYF. Written as DNA, the CDR3 is TGTGCCAGCAGTTACCGGGACAGGCCTCTCTACGAGCAGTACTTC.

The table lists this clonotype with a few counts. CDR3 protein: CASSLVSEAFF. CDR3 sequence (DNA): TGTGCCAGCAGTTTGGTCAGCGAAGCTTTCTTT. V and J are TRBV12-3 or TRBV12-4 and TRBJ1-1; no clear D gene. CDR3 length equals 11 residues. The ends were cut back, 3 bases at V and 8 bases at J, with 7 bases in the middle.

This clonotype was observed a handful of times. The chain joins TRBV29-1 to TRBJ2-7; the match to TRBD1 covers 9 bases. The length of the CDR3 is 12 residues. V dropped 7 bases and J dropped 7; count of bases not matched to a gene: 8. Germline V lookup: CDR1 SQVTM, CDR2 ANQGSEA. CDR3 sequence reads: CSGRDRAGEQYF. DNA of the CDR3: TGCAGCGGACGGGACAGGGCAGGGGAGCAGTACTTC.

This clonotype was seen ten or more times. The rearrangement uses TRBV9 and TRBJ2-2; D may correspond to TRBD1 or TRBD2 (5 bases each). Trimming removed 5 bases from V and 4 bases from J, with 21 bases in between. Per germline, CDR1 SGDLS and CDR2 YYNGEE. The CDR3 spans 17 residues. CDR3 nucleotides: TGTGCCAGCAGTCCCGACCCGGGACCTGTTGGCACCGGGGAGCTGTTTTTT. Translation gives CASSPDPGPVGTGELFF.

In this sample, this clonotype turned up many times. The genes are TRBV7-3 and TRBJ2-3, with D maybe TRBD1 (6 bases). V gave up 6 bases and J gave up 0 bases, with 10 bases separating them. Germline V lookup: CDR1 SGHTA, CDR2 FQGTGA. This CDR3 region has 14 residues. The CDR3 DNA follows: TGTGCCAGCAGTTTAGGACAGAGCACAGATACGCAGTATTTT. Translated: CASSLGQSTDTQYF.

This clonotype was observed at least ten times. J is TRBJ1-1 and V is TRBV6-2 or TRBV6-3; D is unclear. The CDR3 extends over 12 amino acids. The germline CDR1 and CDR2 sequences are MNHEY and SVGEGT. V was shortened by 6 bases and J by 1 base, with 6 bases between the two germline ends. CDR3 in amino acids: CASSLQNTEAFF. CDR3 nucleotides: TGTGCCAGCAGCCTACAGAACACTGAAGCTTTCTTT.

This clonotype was observed many times. The J gene is TRBJ2-1, the V gene TRBV15; 9 nucleotides line up with TRBD2. Germline V CDR1 and CDR2: LNHNV, YYDKDF (reference sequence). V shed 0 bases and J 6 bases; nucleotides not matched to a gene: 9. The CDR3 covers 17 residues. The CDR3 loop is CATSRDSPGLALNEQFF. The CDR3, as DNA: TGTGCCACCAGCAGAGATAGTCCGGGACTAGCTCTCAATGAGCAGTTCTTC.

The chain recombines TRBV20-1 with TRBJ2-3; TRBD2 aligns across 12 bases. From germline, CDR1 is DFQATT and CDR2 SNEGSKA (reference sequence). The CDR3 sequence is 15 residues long. Trimming at V came to 4 bases and at J to 4 bases, leaving 6 bases not matched to a gene. CDR3 bases: TGCAGTGCTACTTCTAGCGGGAGGGTCGCAGATACGCAGTATTTT. Amino acid sequence: CSATSSGRVADTQYF.

This clonotype occurred many times. The rearrangement joins TRBV10-2 to TRBJ1-6; 11 positions match TRBD1. Germline lookup yields CDR1 WSHSY and CDR2 SAAADI. The CDR3 consists of 15 residues. With V trimmed by 3 bases and J by 9 bases, 4 bases remained unmatched. The CDR3 DNA follows: TGCGCCAGCAGTGAACGGACAGGGGGCAGTTCACCCCTCCACTTT. Encoded protein: CASSERTGGSSPLHF.

This clonotype came up a few times. This chain uses TRBV7-2 with TRBJ2-2, with D perhaps matching TRBD1 or TRBD2 (5 bases each). The CDR3 extends over 13 amino acids. The V end was cut by 5 bases, the J end by 9 bases, with 13 bases between. Germline assignment: CDR1 SGHTA and CDR2 FQGNSA. The CDR3 loop reads CASSPQGDRELFF. For the CDR3, the DNA is TGTGCCAGCAGCCCCCAGGGAGACAGGGAGCTGTTTTTT.